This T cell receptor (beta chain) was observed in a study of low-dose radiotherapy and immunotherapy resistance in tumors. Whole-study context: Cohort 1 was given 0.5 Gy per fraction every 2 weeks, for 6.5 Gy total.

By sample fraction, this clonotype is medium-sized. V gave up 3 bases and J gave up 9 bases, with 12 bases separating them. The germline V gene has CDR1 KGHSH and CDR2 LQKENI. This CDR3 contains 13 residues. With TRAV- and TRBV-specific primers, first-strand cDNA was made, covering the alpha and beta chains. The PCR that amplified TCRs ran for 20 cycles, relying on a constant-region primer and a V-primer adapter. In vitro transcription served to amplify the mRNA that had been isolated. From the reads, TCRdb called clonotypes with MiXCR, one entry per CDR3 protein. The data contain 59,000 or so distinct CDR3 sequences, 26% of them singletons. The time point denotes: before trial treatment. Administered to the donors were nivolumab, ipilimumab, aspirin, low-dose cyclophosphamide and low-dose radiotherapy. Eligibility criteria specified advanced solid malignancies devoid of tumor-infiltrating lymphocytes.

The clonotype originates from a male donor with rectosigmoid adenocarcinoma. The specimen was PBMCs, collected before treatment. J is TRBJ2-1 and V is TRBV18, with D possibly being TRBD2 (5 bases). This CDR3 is CASSPHEGGEQFF. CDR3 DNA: TGTGCCAGCTCACCTCACGAAGGAGGTGAGCAGTTCTTC.